The next 5 T cell receptor beta chains were all read from a single sample in a study of ipilimumab plus nivolumab after autologous stem cell transplantation. Clones were read by immunoSEQ multiplex PCR, and TCRdb kept only the in-frame ones, dropping some. The sample has roughly 40,000 clones, about 92% seen once. This material consisted of PBMCs, taken in a trial of ipilimumab plus nivolumab as post-transplant consolidation. The receptors derive from a male donor with multiple myeloma.

J is TRBJ2-7 and V is TRBV18; perhaps D is TRBD1 or TRBD2 (5 bases each). The CDR3 runs 13 residues. V lost 6 bases and J lost 2, with 11 bases in between. CDR1 KGHSH and CDR2 LQKENI come from the germline V gene. The CDR3 DNA reads as TGTGCCAGCTCCTCTGGGGGACCCTACGAGCAGTACTTC. It encodes CASSSGGPYEQYF.

This clone was counted a single time. This chain connects TRBV9 to TRBJ2-3; 12 bases map to TRBD2. Germline assignment: CDR1 SGDLS and CDR2 YYNGEE. With 5 bases clipped from V and 2 bases from J, the junction kept 3 bases outside the gene matches. The CDR3 sequence is 15 residues long. The CDR3 reads CASSWTSGATDTQYF. The CDR3 nucleotides are TGTGCCAGCAGTTGGACTAGCGGGGCCACAGATACGCAGTATTTT.

The chain has TRBV29-1 and TRBJ2-7; no reliable D call. Trimming cost V 2 bases and J 0 bases, with 8 bases left between them. Looked up from germline, CDR1 is SQVTM and CDR2 is ANQGSEA. This CDR3 has 13 amino acids. The CDR3 DNA follows: TGCAGCGTTGAAACAGCCAGCTCCTACGAGCAGTACTTC. It specifies CSVETASSYEQYF.

The CDR3 is CASSGRDIYNSPLHF. As DNA, the CDR3 is TGTGCCAGCAGTGGCCGGGACATCTATAATTCACCCCTCCACTTT. The rearrangement joins TRBV6-1 to TRBJ1-6, with D possibly TRBD1 on 6 matching bases. From germline, CDR1 is MNHNS and CDR2 SASEGT. V dropped 4 bases and J dropped 3 bases, with 10 bases sitting between them. The CDR3 loop spans 15 amino acids.

V is TRBV19 and J is TRBJ1-5, with D possibly TRBD1 on 5 matching bases. V was shortened by 5 bases and J by 6 bases, with 11 bases between the two germline ends. The CDR3 has 13 residues. Germline V gene data show CDR1 as LNHDA and CDR2 as SQIVND (reference sequence). The CDR3 nucleotides are TGTGCCAGTAGTTCCTTCGGGGGTCAGCCCCAGCATTTT. This gives the protein CASSSFGGQPQHF.